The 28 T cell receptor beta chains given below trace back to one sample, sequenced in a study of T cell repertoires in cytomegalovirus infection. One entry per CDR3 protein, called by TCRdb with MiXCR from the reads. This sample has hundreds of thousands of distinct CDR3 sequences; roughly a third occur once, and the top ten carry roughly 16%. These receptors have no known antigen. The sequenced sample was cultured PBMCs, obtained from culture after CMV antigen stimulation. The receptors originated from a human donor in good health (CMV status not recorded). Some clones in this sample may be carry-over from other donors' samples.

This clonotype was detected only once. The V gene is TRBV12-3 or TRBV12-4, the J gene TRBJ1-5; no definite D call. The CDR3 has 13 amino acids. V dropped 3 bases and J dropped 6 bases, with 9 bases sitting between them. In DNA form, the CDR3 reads TGTGCCAGCAGTTTGGACCCGGTTCAGCCCCAGCATTTT. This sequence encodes CASSLDPVQPQHF.

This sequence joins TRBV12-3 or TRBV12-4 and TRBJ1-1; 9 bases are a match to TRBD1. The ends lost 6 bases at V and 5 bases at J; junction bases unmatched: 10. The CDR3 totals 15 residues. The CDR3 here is CASRVNRGRWTEAFF. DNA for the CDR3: TGTGCCAGCAGAGTGAACAGGGGGCGTTGGACTGAAGCTTTCTTT.

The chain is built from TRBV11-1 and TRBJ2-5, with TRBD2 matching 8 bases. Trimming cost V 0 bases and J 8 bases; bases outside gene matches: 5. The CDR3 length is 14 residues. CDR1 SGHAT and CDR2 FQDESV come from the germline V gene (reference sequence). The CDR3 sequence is CASSLAGTRNTQYF. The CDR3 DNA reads TGTGCCAGCAGCTTAGCCGGGACTAGAAATACCCAGTACTTC.

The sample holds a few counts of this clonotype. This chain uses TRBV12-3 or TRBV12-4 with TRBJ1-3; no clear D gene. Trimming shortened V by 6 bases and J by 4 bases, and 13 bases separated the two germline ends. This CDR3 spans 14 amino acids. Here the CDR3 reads CASRRQMAGNTIYF. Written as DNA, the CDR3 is TGTGCCAGCAGAAGACAAATGGCCGGAAACACCATATATTTT.

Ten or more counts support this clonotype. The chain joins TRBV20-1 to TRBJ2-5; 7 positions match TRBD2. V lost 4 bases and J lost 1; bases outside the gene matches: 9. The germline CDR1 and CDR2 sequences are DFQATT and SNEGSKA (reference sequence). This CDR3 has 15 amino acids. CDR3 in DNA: TGCAGTGCTACCAGAGACAGCGGGACCCAAGAGACCCAGTACTTC. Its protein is CSATRDSGTQETQYF.

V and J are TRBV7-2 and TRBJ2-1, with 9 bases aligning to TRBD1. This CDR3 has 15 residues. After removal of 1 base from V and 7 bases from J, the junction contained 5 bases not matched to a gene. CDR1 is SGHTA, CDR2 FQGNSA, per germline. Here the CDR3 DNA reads TGTGCCAGCAGCTTAGAGGGGACAGGGTCGAATGAGCAGTTCTTC. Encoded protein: CASSLEGTGSNEQFF.

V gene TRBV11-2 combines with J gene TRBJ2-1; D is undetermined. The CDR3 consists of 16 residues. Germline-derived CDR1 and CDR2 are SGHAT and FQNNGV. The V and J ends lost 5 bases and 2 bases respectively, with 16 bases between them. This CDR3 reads CASSNPLGVPYNEQFF. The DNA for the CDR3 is TGTGCCAGCAGCAACCCTCTAGGAGTTCCCTACAATGAGCAGTTCTTC.

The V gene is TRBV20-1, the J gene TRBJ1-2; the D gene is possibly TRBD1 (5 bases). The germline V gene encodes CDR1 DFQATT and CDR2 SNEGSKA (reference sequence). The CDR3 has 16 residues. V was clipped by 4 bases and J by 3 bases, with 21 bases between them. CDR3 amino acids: CSATRGPDPLYYGYTF. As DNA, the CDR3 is TGCAGTGCTACTCGGGGACCCGACCCTCTTTACTATGGCTACACCTTC.

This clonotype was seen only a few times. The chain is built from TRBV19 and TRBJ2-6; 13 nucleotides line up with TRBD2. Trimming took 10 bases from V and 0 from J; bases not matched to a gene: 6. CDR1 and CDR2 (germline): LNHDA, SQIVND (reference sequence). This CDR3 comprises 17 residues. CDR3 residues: CATSGLAGPSGANVLTF. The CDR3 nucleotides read TGTGCCACCTCGGGACTAGCGGGACCCTCTGGGGCCAACGTCCTGACTTTC. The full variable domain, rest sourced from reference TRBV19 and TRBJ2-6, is DGGITQSPKYLFRKEGQNVTLSCEQNLNHDAMYWYRQDPGQGLRLIYYSQIVNDFQKGDIAEGYSVSREKKESFPLTVTSAQKNPTAFYLCATSGLAGPSGANVLTFGAGSRLTVL.

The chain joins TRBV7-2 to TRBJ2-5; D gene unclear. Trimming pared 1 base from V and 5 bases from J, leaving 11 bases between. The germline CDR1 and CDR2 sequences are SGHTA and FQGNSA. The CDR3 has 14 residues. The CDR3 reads CASSLDALGETQYF. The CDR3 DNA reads TGTGCCAGCAGCTTAGATGCGTTAGGGGAGACCCAGTACTTC.

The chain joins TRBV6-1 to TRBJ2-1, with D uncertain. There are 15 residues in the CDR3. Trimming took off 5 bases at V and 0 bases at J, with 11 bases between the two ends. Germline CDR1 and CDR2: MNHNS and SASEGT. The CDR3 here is CASSPTLSSYNEQFF. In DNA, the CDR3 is TGTGCCAGCAGTCCGACTCTAAGCTCCTACAATGAGCAGTTCTTC.

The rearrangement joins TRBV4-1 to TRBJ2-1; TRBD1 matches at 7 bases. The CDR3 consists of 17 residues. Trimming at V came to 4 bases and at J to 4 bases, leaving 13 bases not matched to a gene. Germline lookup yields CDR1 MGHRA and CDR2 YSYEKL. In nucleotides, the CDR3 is TGCGCCAGCAGCCTACGCGCCTGGACAGGCGTTTACAATGAGCAGTTCTTC. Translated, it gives CASSLRAWTGVYNEQFF.

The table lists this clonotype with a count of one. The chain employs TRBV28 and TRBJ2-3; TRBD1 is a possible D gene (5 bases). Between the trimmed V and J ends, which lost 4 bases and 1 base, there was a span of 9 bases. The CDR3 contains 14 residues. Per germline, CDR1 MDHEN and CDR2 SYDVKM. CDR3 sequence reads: CASSSGFGTDTQYF. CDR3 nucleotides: TGTGCCAGCAGTTCAGGGTTCGGCACAGATACGCAGTATTTT.

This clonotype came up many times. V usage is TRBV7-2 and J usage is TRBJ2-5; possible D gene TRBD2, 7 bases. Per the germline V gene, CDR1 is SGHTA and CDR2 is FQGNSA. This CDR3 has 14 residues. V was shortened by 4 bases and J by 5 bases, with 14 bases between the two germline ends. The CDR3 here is CASSWGGRGETQYF. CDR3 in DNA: TGTGCCAGCAGCTGGGGTGGGAGGGGGGAGACCCAGTACTTC. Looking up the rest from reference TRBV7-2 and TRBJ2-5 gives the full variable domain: GAGVSQSPSNKVTEKGKDVELRCDPISGHTALYWYRQSLGQGLEFLIYFQGNSAPDKSGLPSDRFSAERTGGSVSTLTIQRTQQEDSAVYLCASSWGGRGETQYFGPGTRLLVL.

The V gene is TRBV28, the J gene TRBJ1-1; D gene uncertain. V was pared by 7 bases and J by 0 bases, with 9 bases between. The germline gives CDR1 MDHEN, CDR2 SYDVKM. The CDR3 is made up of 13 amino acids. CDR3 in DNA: TGTGCCAGCATTAAGGACTTGAACACTGAAGCTTTCTTT. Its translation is CASIKDLNTEAFF.

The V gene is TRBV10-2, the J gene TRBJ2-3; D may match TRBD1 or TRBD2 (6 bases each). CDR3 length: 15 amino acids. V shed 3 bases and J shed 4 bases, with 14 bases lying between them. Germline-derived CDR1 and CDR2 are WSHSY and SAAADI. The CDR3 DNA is TGCGCCAGCAGTGAAGGGGGAGGTGGGGCAGATACGCAGTATTTT. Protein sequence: CASSEGGGGADTQYF.

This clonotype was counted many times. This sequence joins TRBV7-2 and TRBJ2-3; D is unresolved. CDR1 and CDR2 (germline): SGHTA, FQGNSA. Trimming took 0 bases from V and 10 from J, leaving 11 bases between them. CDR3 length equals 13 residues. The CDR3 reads CASSLALTRAQYF. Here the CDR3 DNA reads TGTGCCAGCAGCTTAGCACTAACTCGGGCGCAGTATTTT.

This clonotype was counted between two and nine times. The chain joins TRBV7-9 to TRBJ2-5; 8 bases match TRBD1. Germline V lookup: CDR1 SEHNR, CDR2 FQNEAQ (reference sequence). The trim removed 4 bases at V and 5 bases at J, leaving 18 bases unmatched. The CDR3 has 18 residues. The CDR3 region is CASSYGTGTFGSGETQYF. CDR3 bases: TGTGCCAGCAGCTACGGGACAGGAACGTTCGGCTCCGGGGAGACCCAGTACTTC.

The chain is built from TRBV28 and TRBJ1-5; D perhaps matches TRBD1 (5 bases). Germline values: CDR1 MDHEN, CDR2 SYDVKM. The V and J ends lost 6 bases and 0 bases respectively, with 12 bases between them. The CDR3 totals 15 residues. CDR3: CASRPGGYSNQPQHF. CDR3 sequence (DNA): TGTGCCAGCAGGCCCGGGGGATATAGCAATCAGCCCCAGCATTTT. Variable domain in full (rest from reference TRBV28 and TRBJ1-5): DVKVTQSSRYLVKRTGEKVFLECVQDMDHENMFWYRQDPGLGLRLIYFSYDVKMKEKGDIPEGYSVSREKKERFSLILESASTNQTSMYLCASRPGGYSNQPQHFGDGTRLSIL.

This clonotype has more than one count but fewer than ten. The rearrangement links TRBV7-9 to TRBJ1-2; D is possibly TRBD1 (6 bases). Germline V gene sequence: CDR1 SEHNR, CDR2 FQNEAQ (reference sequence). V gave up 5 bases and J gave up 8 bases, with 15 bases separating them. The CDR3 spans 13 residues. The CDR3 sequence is CASSPSTGSGYTF. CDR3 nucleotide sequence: TGTGCCAGCAGCCCATCGACAGGTAGCGGCTACACCTTC.

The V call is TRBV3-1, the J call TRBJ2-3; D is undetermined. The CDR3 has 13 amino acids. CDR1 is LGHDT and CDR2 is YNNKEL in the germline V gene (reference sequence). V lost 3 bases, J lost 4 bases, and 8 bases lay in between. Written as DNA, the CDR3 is TGTGCCAGCAGCCAGATTCAGGCAGATACGCAGTATTTT. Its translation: CASSQIQADTQYF.

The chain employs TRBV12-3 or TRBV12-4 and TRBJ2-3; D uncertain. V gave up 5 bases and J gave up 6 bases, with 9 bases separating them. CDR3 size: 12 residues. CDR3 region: CASSTTGDTQYF. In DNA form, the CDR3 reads TGTGCCAGCAGTACTACCGGGGATACGCAGTATTTT.

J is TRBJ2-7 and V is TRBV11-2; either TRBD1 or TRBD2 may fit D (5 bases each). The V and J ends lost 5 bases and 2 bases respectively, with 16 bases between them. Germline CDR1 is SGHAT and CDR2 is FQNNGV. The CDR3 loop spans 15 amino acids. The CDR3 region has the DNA TGTGCCAGCAGCCCCTCGGGGCTGCCCCCCTACGAGCAGTACTTC. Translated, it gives CASSPSGLPPYEQYF.

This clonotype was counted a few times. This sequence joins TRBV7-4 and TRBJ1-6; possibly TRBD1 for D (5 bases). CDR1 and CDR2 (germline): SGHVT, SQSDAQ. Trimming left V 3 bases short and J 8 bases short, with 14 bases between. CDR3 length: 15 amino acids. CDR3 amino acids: CASSFGSVGDSPLHF. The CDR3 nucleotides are TGTGCCAGCAGCTTTGGCAGCGTGGGGGATTCACCCCTCCACTTT.

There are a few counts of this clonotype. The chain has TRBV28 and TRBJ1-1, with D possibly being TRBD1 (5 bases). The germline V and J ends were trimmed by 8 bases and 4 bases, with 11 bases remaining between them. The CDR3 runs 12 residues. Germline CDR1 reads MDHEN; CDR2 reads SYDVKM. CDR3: CASGTGSTEAFF. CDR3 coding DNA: TGTGCCAGCGGGACGGGGAGCACTGAAGCTTTCTTT.

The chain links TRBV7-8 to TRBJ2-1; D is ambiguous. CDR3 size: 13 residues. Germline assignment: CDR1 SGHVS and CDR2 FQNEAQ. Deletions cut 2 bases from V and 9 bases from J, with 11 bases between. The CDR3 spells CASSLNPDREQFF. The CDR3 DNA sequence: TGTGCCAGCAGCTTAAATCCGGATCGTGAGCAGTTCTTC.

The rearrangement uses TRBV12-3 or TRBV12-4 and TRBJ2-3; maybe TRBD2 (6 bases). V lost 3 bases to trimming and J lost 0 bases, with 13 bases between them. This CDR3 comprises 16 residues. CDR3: CASSFSIGTSTDTQYF. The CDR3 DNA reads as TGTGCCAGCAGTTTCAGTATCGGGACTAGCACAGATACGCAGTATTTT.

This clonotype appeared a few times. The CDR3 sequence: CASSPGGIFDTEAFF. CDR3 DNA sequence: TGTGCCAGCAGCCCAGGCGGGATATTTGACACTGAAGCTTTCTTT. The chain joins TRBV11-3 to TRBJ1-1; D gene ambiguous. The germline V gene encodes CDR1 SGHNT and CDR2 YENEEA. This CDR3 region has 15 residues. V lost 5 bases to trimming and J lost 3 bases, with 16 bases between them.